This T cell receptor beta chain was captured by sequencing in a study of cytomegalovirus exposure and HLA in healthy donors. Across the study: The 120 or so validation repertoires used a platform that matched the one used for the approximately 670 first-cohort repertoires, as a later analysis reported. General study results and limits: There were a few CMV-associated chains whose specificity for CMV antigens was confirmed in vitro. Cytomegalovirus-associated TCR beta chains were listed, numbering more than 150. A subsequent analysis found that TCR clusters from the first cohort also tended to co-occur in the approximately 130 validation repertoires, with around 94% of cluster scores above 0.

A remark on this clone: What it recognizes is unknown.

The V gene's germline CDR1 is MNHNY and CDR2 SVGAGI (reference sequence). Germline trimming cut 2 bases from V and 7 bases from J; bases unmatched to any gene: 8. This CDR3 has 15 residues. Assay used: immunoSEQ multiplex PCR; TCRdb lists only in-frame clones, some missing. This sample has tens of thousands of clones, with around 94% found just once. The specimen was PBMCs. V and J are TRBV6-6 and TRBJ1-5, with 7 positions matching TRBD1. This receptor was taken from a young woman in good health and CMV-seropositive. CDR3 sequence reads: CASSYGDRARQPQHF. CDR3 DNA sequence: TGTGCCAGCAGTTACGGCGACAGGGCTAGGCAGCCCCAGCATTTT.